The 25 T cell receptor beta chains reported below all come from one sample, sequenced in a study of blood T cell repertoires in COVID-19. Method: immunoSEQ multiplex PCR; TCRdb's copy keeps in-frame clones and lacks some. The data contain roughly 250,000 clones, around 90% of them singletons. Sequencing was performed on peripheral blood. These receptors were collected from a woman between 25 and 40 years old with acute or convalescent COVID-19.

This clone has more than one count but fewer than ten. V gene TRBV19 combines with J gene TRBJ1-3; 7 positions match TRBD1. Germline CDR1 reads LNHDA; CDR2 reads SQIVND (reference sequence). This CDR3 comprises 16 residues. Trimming took 5 bases from V and 0 from J; bases not matched to a gene: 7. The CDR3: CASSSSGQISGNTIYF. CDR3 in DNA: TGTGCCAGTAGTTCCTCGGGACAGATCTCTGGAAACACCATATATTTT.

This chain uses TRBV11-2 with TRBJ2-7; 13 bases agree with TRBD2. V shed 4 bases and J 2 bases; nucleotides not matched to a gene: 2. Germline V lookup: CDR1 SGHAT, CDR2 FQNNGV. The CDR3 length is 15 residues. The CDR3 region is CASSWTSGGAYEQYF. CDR3 DNA sequence: TGTGCCAGCAGCTGGACTAGCGGGGGCGCCTACGAGCAGTACTTC.

The chain uses TRBV18 and TRBJ1-1; D remains unclear. The germline CDR1 and CDR2 sequences are KGHSH and LQKENI. With 6 bases removed from V and 7 bases from J, the gap between germline ends came to 12 bases. The CDR3 totals 12 residues. The DNA for the CDR3 is TGTGCCAGCTCCCACGAGGCCGGTGAAGCTTTCTTT. Protein sequence: CASSHEAGEAFF.

The J gene is TRBJ2-5, the V gene TRBV5-4; no reliable D call. Germline CDR1 reads SGHNT; CDR2 reads YYREEE (reference sequence). The CDR3 spans 13 residues. V was shortened by 4 bases and J by 2 bases, with 9 bases between the two germline ends. CDR3 sequence reads: CASSPTQQETQYF. CDR3 sequence (DNA): TGTGCCAGCAGCCCTACCCAACAAGAGACCCAGTACTTC.

J is TRBJ2-4 and V is TRBV4-3, with 11 bases that match TRBD2. V trimming: 4 bases; J trimming: 15 bases; junction bases outside the gene matches: 5. In germline, CDR1 is LGHNA, CDR2 YSLEER. This CDR3 has 12 amino acids. CDR3 amino acids: CASSPIAGGGYF. CDR3 nucleotide sequence: TGCGCCAGCAGCCCTATAGCGGGAGGGGGGTACTTC.

The rearrangement uses TRBV4-2 and TRBJ2-3, with 8 bases aligning to TRBD1. After removal of 4 bases from V and 2 bases from J, the junction contained 8 bases not matched to a gene. From germline, CDR1 is LGHNA and CDR2 YNFKEQ. CDR3 length: 16 residues. The CDR3 region has the DNA TGTGCCAGCAGCCCCCGACAGGGGCCGGACACAGATACGCAGTATTTT. Translated: CASSPRQGPDTDTQYF.

The V call is TRBV19, the J call TRBJ1-1; 7 bases align to TRBD1. CDR3 length: 15 amino acids. Germline V CDR1 and CDR2: LNHDA, SQIVND (reference sequence). V shed 1 base, J shed 11 bases, and the junction held 13 bases outside the gene matches. CDR3 loop: CASSIVGTAGKMAFF. CDR3 bases: TGTGCCAGTAGTATAGTGGGGACAGCCGGTAAAATGGCTTTCTTT.

The chain is built from TRBV7-8 and TRBJ1-5; 9 nucleotides line up with TRBD1. V shed 2 bases and J 6 bases; nucleotides not matched to a gene: 2. This CDR3 is built from 14 residues. The germline CDR1 and CDR2 sequences are SGHVS and FQNEAQ. This chain's CDR3 is CASSLWDRAQPQHF. CDR3 DNA sequence: TGTGCCAGCAGCTTATGGGACAGGGCTCAGCCCCAGCATTTT. Complete variable domain (other parts from reference TRBV7-8 and TRBJ1-5): GAGVSQSPRYKVAKRGQDVALRCDPISGHVSLFWYQQALGQGPEFLTYFQNEAQLDKSGLPSDRFFAERPEGSVSTLKIQRTQQEDSAVYLCASSLWDRAQPQHFGDGTRLSIL.

This chain links TRBV6-5 with TRBJ2-3; D is unresolved. The CDR3 spans 11 residues. Trimming cost V 7 bases and J 4 bases, with 6 bases left between them. Germline V gene lookup returns CDR1 MNHEY and CDR2 SVGAGI. CDR3 loop: CASMGADTQYF. The CDR3 DNA is TGTGCCAGCATGGGCGCAGATACGCAGTATTTT.

The genes are TRBV10-2 and TRBJ2-2; D ambiguous. V lost 6 bases, J lost 4 bases, and 12 bases lay in between. Germline CDR1 WSHSY, CDR2 SAAADI. CDR3 length: 14 amino acids. CDR3 residues: CASRGYSTTGELFF. DNA of the CDR3: TGCGCCAGCAGGGGCTATTCGACCACCGGGGAGCTGTTTTTT.

The genes are TRBV4-1 and TRBJ2-7, with D possibly being TRBD2 (7 bases). The germline CDR1 and CDR2 sequences are MGHRA and YSYEKL. This CDR3 spans 14 amino acids. Trimming removed 6 bases at V and 2 bases at J, with 14 bases between. Written as DNA, the CDR3 is TGCGCCAGCAGGGGGGCGGGAGAAACCTACGAGCAGTACTTC. Its translation is CASRGAGETYEQYF.

The chain is built from TRBV5-4 and TRBJ2-7, with 8 bases identical to TRBD2. The length of the CDR3 is 15 residues. Germline values: CDR1 SGHNT, CDR2 YYREEE (reference sequence). With 2 bases clipped from V and 3 bases from J, the junction kept 7 bases outside the gene matches. The CDR3 DNA reads as TGTGCCAGCAGCTTCGGACTAGCAGGCGGCTACGAGCAGTACTTC. Its translation is CASSFGLAGGYEQYF.

V usage is TRBV11-3 and J usage is TRBJ1-1; D not resolved. Germline lookup yields CDR1 SGHNT and CDR2 YENEEA. The CDR3 length is 15 residues. V dropped 5 bases and J dropped 2 bases, with 15 bases sitting between them. The CDR3 here is CASSPEEYLNTEAFF. The CDR3 nucleotides read TGTGCCAGCAGCCCTGAAGAGTACTTAAACACTGAAGCTTTCTTT.

This sequence joins TRBV19 and TRBJ1-6, with a tentative D call TRBD1 (5 bases). The germline CDR1 and CDR2 sequences are LNHDA and SQIVND (reference sequence). Trimming took off 5 bases at V and 0 bases at J, with 14 bases between the two ends. CDR3 size: 17 residues. CDR3 protein: CASSPQDLLSYNSPLHF. DNA of the CDR3: TGTGCCAGTAGTCCACAGGATCTCCTCTCCTATAATTCACCCCTCCACTTT.

The chain has TRBV5-1 and TRBJ1-1; tentatively, D is TRBD1 (5 bases). CDR3 length: 17 amino acids. V was pared by 0 bases and J by 5 bases, with 20 bases between. Germline V gene data show CDR1 as SGHRS and CDR2 as YFSETQ. The CDR3 loop reads CASSLGLLGEGRTEAFF. As DNA, the CDR3 is TGCGCCAGCAGCTTGGGTTTGTTAGGGGAGGGGAGGACTGAAGCTTTCTTT.

This clone was seen a single time. V and J are TRBV18 and TRBJ2-7; D is perhaps TRBD1 (6 bases). The V gene's germline CDR1 is KGHSH and CDR2 LQKENI. The CDR3 consists of 12 residues. V gave up 3 bases and J gave up 3 bases, with 6 bases separating them. As DNA, the CDR3 is TGTGCCAGCTCACCCAGGGGCTACGAGCAGTACTTC. It is translated as CASSPRGYEQYF.

The chain links TRBV4-3 to TRBJ1-4, with 10 bases fitting TRBD1. The germline V gene has CDR1 LGHNA and CDR2 YSLEER. V trimming: 4 bases; J trimming: 5 bases; junction bases outside the gene matches: 7. The CDR3 runs to 16 residues. DNA of the CDR3: TGCGCCAGCAGCCTAGGGACAGGGGCGCGGAATGAAAAACTGTTTTTT. Translation gives CASSLGTGARNEKLFF.

This clone was seen only a few times. V gene TRBV7-9 combines with J gene TRBJ1-6; 10 nucleotides align to TRBD1. Trimming cost V 1 base and J 9 bases; bases outside gene matches: 3. The CDR3 has 15 residues. Per germline, CDR1 SEHNR and CDR2 FQNEAQ (reference sequence). The CDR3, as DNA: TGTGCCAGCAGCTTAGGGGGACAGGGGTCTTCACCCCTCCACTTT. Protein sequence: CASSLGGQGSSPLHF.

The chain carries TRBV5-1 and TRBJ2-1, with D perhaps TRBD2 (5 bases). CDR1 SGHRS and CDR2 YFSETQ come from the germline V gene. V gave up 7 bases and J gave up 4 bases, with 9 bases separating them. The CDR3 sequence is 12 residues long. The CDR3 DNA follows: TGCGCCAGCGGGAGTTTGTACAATGAGCAGTTCTTC. This translates into CASGSLYNEQFF.

This chain connects TRBV3-1 (or the pseudogene TRBV3-2) to TRBJ2-7, with D tentatively TRBD2 (6 bases). CDR3 length equals 14 residues. Trimming took 4 bases from V and 2 from J, leaving 12 bases between them. CDR1 and CDR2 (germline): LGHDT, YNNKEL (reference sequence). The CDR3 here is CASSPPGGAYEQYF. In DNA, the CDR3 is TGTGCCAGCAGCCCCCCCGGGGGAGCCTACGAGCAGTACTTC.

The rearrangement joins TRBV19 to TRBJ2-1; D is ambiguous. Per the germline V gene, CDR1 is LNHDA and CDR2 is SQIVND (reference sequence). V was trimmed by 4 bases and J by 0 bases, leaving 7 bases between them. The CDR3 is 14 residues long. CDR3 region: CASSKLNSYNEQFF. The DNA for the CDR3 is TGTGCCAGTAGTAAGCTAAACTCCTACAATGAGCAGTTCTTC. The variable domain in full, with the rest retrieved from reference TRBV19 and TRBJ2-1, is DGGITQSPKYLFRKEGQNVTLSCEQNLNHDAMYWYRQDPGQGLRLIYYSQIVNDFQKGDIAEGYSVSREKKESFPLTVTSAQKNPTAFYLCASSKLNSYNEQFFGPGTRLTVL.

V gene TRBV6-5 combines with J gene TRBJ1-4, with D possibly TRBD1 on 5 matching bases. Trimming took 0 bases from V and 3 from J, leaving 8 bases between them. The CDR3 extends over 15 amino acids. The V gene's germline CDR1 is MNHEY and CDR2 SVGAGI. The CDR3 here is CASSYSGGSNEKLFF. The CDR3 DNA reads TGTGCCAGCAGTTACTCGGGGGGTTCTAATGAAAAACTGTTTTTT.

The CDR3 DNA sequence: TGTGCCAGCAGCTTAATGTTGGAGCACACTGAAGCTTTCTTT. This sequence encodes CASSLMLEHTEAFF. The chain uses TRBV7-2 and TRBJ1-1; no firm D call. Looked up from germline, CDR1 is SGHTA and CDR2 is FQGNSA. Trimming removed 2 bases at V and 3 bases at J, with 10 bases between. The CDR3 consists of 14 residues.

This chain joins TRBV6-6 and TRBJ1-1, with 7 bases matching TRBD1. The CDR3 runs to 15 residues. V lost 10 bases to trimming and J lost 3 bases; unmatched junction nucleotides: 14. The germline gives CDR1 MNHNY, CDR2 SVGAGI (reference sequence). The CDR3 DNA is TGTGCCACCAAACCGAGGGGGCCCAGGGACACTGAAGCTTTCTTT. Translation: CATKPRGPRDTEAFF.

The chain is built from TRBV4-1 and TRBJ2-1; D may be TRBD2 (6 bases). In germline, CDR1 is MGHRA, CDR2 YSYEKL. The CDR3 sequence is 15 residues long. V lost 0 bases and J 4 bases, leaving 10 bases between the germline ends. The chain's CDR3 is CASSQDRDWYNEQFF. The CDR3 bases are TGCGCCAGCAGCCAAGATAGGGACTGGTACAATGAGCAGTTCTTC.